One sample yielded the 20 T cell receptor beta chains listed below, sequenced in a study of cytomegalovirus exposure and HLA in healthy donors. Researchers ran the PCR with 60 Vbeta and 13 Jbeta primers. Produced via immunoSEQ multiplex PCR; TCRdb's table is partial and in-frame only. The sample has some 130,000 clones, 70% to 85% seen once. Specimen: PBMCs. Receptor source: a man in his forties or fifties in good health and CMV-seropositive.

The rearrangement links TRBV5-1 to TRBJ1-1, with TRBD1 matching over 7 bases. Germline V gene data show CDR1 as SGHRS and CDR2 as YFSETQ. The CDR3 sequence is 13 residues long. V lost 1 base and J lost 3; bases outside the gene matches: 0. Written as DNA, the CDR3 is TGCGCCAGCAGCTTGACAGGGGACACTGAAGCTTTCTTT. Translation gives CASSLTGDTEAFF. The whole variable domain, filled in from reference TRBV5-1 and TRBJ1-1, reads KAGVTQTPRYLIKTRGQQVTLSCSPISGHRSVSWYQQTPGQGLQFLFEYFSETQRNKGNFPGRFSGRQFSNSRSEMNVSTLELGDSALYLCASSLTGDTEAFFGQGTRLTVV.

The V call is TRBV5-1, the J call TRBJ1-2; no clear D gene. Per the germline V gene, CDR1 is SGHRS and CDR2 is YFSETQ. This CDR3 region has 15 residues. The V gene lost 2 bases and the J gene lost 6 bases, with 17 bases spanning the gap. The CDR3 spells CASSFGSLGRDGYTF. CDR3 coding DNA: TGCGCCAGCAGCTTTGGATCATTGGGGAGGGATGGCTACACCTTC.

This clone was seen a handful of times. V usage is TRBV6-5 and J usage is TRBJ1-5; D uncertain. CDR1 and CDR2 from the germline V gene are MNHEY and SVGAGI. The CDR3 covers 13 residues. V lost 3 bases, J lost 7 bases, and 10 bases lay in between. CDR3 in DNA: TGTGCCAGCAGTTATTCGTTATTCCAGCCCCAGCATTTT. This gives the protein CASSYSLFQPQHF.

This clone was observed a handful of times. Germline is not matched at one junction end, which may reflect a read error. The chain joins TRBV18 to TRBJ2-7; 16 nucleotides line up with TRBD2. The CDR3 runs 15 residues. Germline V CDR1 and CDR2: KGHSH, LQKENI. The CDR3 sequence is CASSFSGTSGRAQNF. The DNA for the CDR3 is TGTGCCAGCTCATTTTCCGGGACTAGCGGGAGGGCACAGAACTTC.

The rearrangement joins TRBV27 to TRBJ1-5, with D unresolved. Trimming cost V 2 bases and J 7 bases, with 12 bases left between them. Germline CDR1 and CDR2: MNHEY and SMNVEV (reference sequence). This CDR3 is 14 amino acids long. CDR3 loop: CASSLTRLWQPQHF. The CDR3 DNA is TGTGCCAGCAGTTTAACCAGGCTATGGCAGCCCCAGCATTTT.

This clone was counted a few times. The chain uses TRBV29-1 and TRBJ2-7, with a weak D call TRBD2 (6 bases). The V gene lost 2 bases and the J gene lost 5 bases, with 10 bases spanning the gap. Germline V gene data show CDR1 as SQVTM and CDR2 as ANQGSEA. The CDR3 extends over 12 amino acids. DNA for the CDR3: TGCAGCGTTGAAAAGGGCGGGGACGAGCAGTACTTC. Its protein product is CSVEKGGDEQYF.

The chain recombines TRBV5-1 with TRBJ1-1; D is perhaps TRBD1 (6 bases). There are 14 residues in the CDR3. The V end lost 0 bases, the J end lost 4 bases, and 10 bases lay between the germline ends. The germline V gene encodes CDR1 SGHRS and CDR2 YFSETQ. CDR3 sequence (DNA): TGCGCCAGCAGCTTGGGACAGGTCCCCACTGAAGCTTTCTTT. Protein sequence: CASSLGQVPTEAFF.

The genes are TRBV19 and TRBJ2-7, with 10 nucleotides matching TRBD2. The length of the CDR3 is 15 residues. The junction had 7 bases not matched to a gene; V was cut back by 5 bases and J by 3 bases. Germline CDR1 LNHDA, CDR2 SQIVND (reference sequence). Written as DNA, the CDR3 is TGTGCCAGTAGTCCCGGGACTAGCGTGCACTACGAGCAGTACTTC. It is translated as CASSPGTSVHYEQYF.

This rearrangement joins TRBV5-1 to TRBJ2-3, with D possibly TRBD2 on 6 matching bases. Germline V CDR1 and CDR2: SGHRS, YFSETQ. V lost 4 bases to trimming and J lost 4 bases, with 22 bases between them. This CDR3 is 17 amino acids long. In nucleotides, the CDR3 is TGCGCCAGCAGCCGAAAGACTAGTTCGGGGTCCGCAGATACGCAGTATTTT. The encoded protein is CASSRKTSSGSADTQYF.

This sequence joins TRBV5-4 and TRBJ2-5, with a weak D call TRBD2 (6 bases). V lost 4 bases, J lost 3 bases, and 13 bases lay in between. CDR3 length equals 14 residues. Germline V gives CDR1 SGHNT, CDR2 YYREEE (reference sequence). The CDR3 loop is CASSAYREKETQYF. The CDR3 nucleotides read TGTGCCAGCAGCGCCTACCGGGAGAAAGAGACCCAGTACTTC. Full variable domain (rest looked up from reference TRBV5-4 and TRBJ2-5): ETGVTQSPTHLIKTRGQQVTLRCSSQSGHNTVSWYQQALGQGPQFIFQYYREEENGRGNFPPRFSGLQFPNYSSELNVNALELDDSALYLCASSAYREKETQYFGPGTRLLVL.

This clone is a singleton in its sample. The chain combines TRBV19 with TRBJ2-7; TRBD1 is a possible D gene (6 bases). Trimming removed 5 bases at V and 0 bases at J, with 14 bases between. In germline, CDR1 is LNHDA, CDR2 SQIVND (reference sequence). CDR3 length equals 15 residues. This CDR3 reads CASSVTGTLSYEQYF. CDR3 in DNA: TGTGCCAGTAGTGTTACCGGGACACTCTCCTACGAGCAGTACTTC.

The V and J genes are TRBV28 and TRBJ2-5, with 7 nucleotides matching TRBD2. Germline V gene data show CDR1 as MDHEN and CDR2 as SYDVKM. The CDR3 contains 14 residues. J gave up 3 bases and V 6 bases, and 7 bases lay outside the gene matches. The CDR3 DNA follows: TGTGCCAGCAGCCTGAGCGGGAAGGAAGAGACCCAGTACTTC. Translating gives CASSLSGKEETQYF.

J is TRBJ2-1 and V is TRBV2, with a weak D call TRBD2 (5 bases). The CDR3 spans 13 residues. Germline lookup yields CDR1 SNHLY and CDR2 FYNNEI. V lost 6 bases, J lost 4 bases, and 10 bases lay in between. CDR3 sequence (DNA): TGTGCCAGCAGAACCGGGGAATACAATGAGCAGTTCTTC. Protein sequence: CASRTGEYNEQFF.

The chain carries TRBV11-2 and TRBJ2-1; D is undetermined. The germline V gene encodes CDR1 SGHAT and CDR2 FQNNGV. The CDR3 contains 14 residues. V lost 0 bases to trimming and J lost 5 bases, with 8 bases between them. CDR3 sequence reads: CASSLEIVNNEQFF. DNA for the CDR3: TGTGCCAGCAGCTTAGAAATAGTAAACAATGAGCAGTTCTTC.

V gene TRBV12-5 combines with J gene TRBJ2-2, with D perhaps TRBD2 (6 bases). Per the germline V gene, CDR1 is LGHNT and CDR2 is FRNRAP. CDR3 length equals 15 residues. V was pared by 4 bases and J by 5 bases, with 14 bases between. This CDR3 is CASGSSAGRTGELFF. The CDR3 nucleotides are TGTGCTAGTGGTTCAAGCGCGGGGCGAACCGGGGAGCTGTTTTTT.

The chain joins TRBV27 to TRBJ2-1, with 9 bases aligning to TRBD2. Germline V gene data show CDR1 as MNHEY and CDR2 as SMNVEV (reference sequence). The V gene end was trimmed by 10 bases and the J gene end by 6 bases; junction bases not matched to a gene: 13. There are 15 residues in the CDR3. The CDR3 spells CATGTSKTLANEQFF. The CDR3 DNA sequence: TGTGCCACCGGGACTAGCAAGACCCTTGCCAATGAGCAGTTCTTC.

V is TRBV19 and J is TRBJ2-1; TRBD2 aligns across 7 bases. CDR1 and CDR2 from the germline V gene are LNHDA and SQIVND (reference sequence). The junction had 16 bases not matched to a gene; V was cut back by 7 bases and J by 4 bases. This CDR3 contains 17 residues. The CDR3 nucleotides are TGTGCCAGTACCTTAAACCGGGCTAGCGGACTGTACAATGAGCAGTTCTTC. As protein: CASTLNRASGLYNEQFF.

CDR3 DNA: TGTGCCAGCAGCTACGGACTAGCAGGTACCGCGCAGTATTTT. As protein: CASSYGLAGTAQYF. This chain links TRBV5-6 with TRBJ2-3, with 8 bases aligning to TRBD2. Germline CDR1 and CDR2: SGHDT and YYEEEE. The CDR3 extends over 14 amino acids. With V trimmed by 3 bases and J by 10 bases, 10 bases remained unmatched. The full variable domain, its missing parts supplied by reference TRBV5-6 and TRBJ2-3, is DAGVTQSPTHLIKTRGQQVTLRCSPKSGHDTVSWYQQALGQGPQFIFQYYEEEERQRGNFPDRFSGHQFPNYSSELNVNALLLGDSALYLCASSYGLAGTAQYFGPGTRLTVL.

As DNA, the CDR3 is TGTGCCAGCTCACCACTGTACAGGGATGGCACAGATACGCAGTATTTT. As protein: CASSPLYRDGTDTQYF. The V and J genes are TRBV18 and TRBJ2-3; perhaps TRBD1 as D (6 bases). The CDR3 sequence is 16 residues long. With 1 base removed from V and 1 base from J, the gap between germline ends came to 12 bases. Germline lookup yields CDR1 KGHSH and CDR2 LQKENI.

The chain recombines TRBV5-1 with TRBJ2-7; 8 bases map to TRBD1. J was trimmed by 4 bases and V by 4 bases; bases with no gene match: 10. The length of the CDR3 is 15 residues. CDR1 SGHRS and CDR2 YFSETQ come from the germline V gene. Written as DNA, the CDR3 is TGCGCCAGCAGCCCCGGGACAGGAGGGGATTACGAGCAGTACTTC. It is translated as CASSPGTGGDYEQYF. The whole variable domain, filled in from reference TRBV5-1 and TRBJ2-7, reads KAGVTQTPRYLIKTRGQQVTLSCSPISGHRSVSWYQQTPGQGLQFLFEYFSETQRNKGNFPGRFSGRQFSNSRSEMNVSTLELGDSALYLCASSPGTGGDYEQYFGPGTRLTVT.